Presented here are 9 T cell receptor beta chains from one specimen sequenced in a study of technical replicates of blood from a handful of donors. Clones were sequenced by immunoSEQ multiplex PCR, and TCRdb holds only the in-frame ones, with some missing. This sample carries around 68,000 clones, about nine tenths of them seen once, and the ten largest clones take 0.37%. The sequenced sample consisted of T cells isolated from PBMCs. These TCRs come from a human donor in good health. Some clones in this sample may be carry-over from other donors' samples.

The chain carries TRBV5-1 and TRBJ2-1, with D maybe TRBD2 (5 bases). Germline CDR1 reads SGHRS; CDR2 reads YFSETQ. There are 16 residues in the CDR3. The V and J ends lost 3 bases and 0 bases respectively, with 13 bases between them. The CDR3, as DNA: TGCGCCAGCAGCTCCTTAAGCGGTGACTCCTACAATGAGCAGTTCTTC. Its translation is CASSSLSGDSYNEQFF.

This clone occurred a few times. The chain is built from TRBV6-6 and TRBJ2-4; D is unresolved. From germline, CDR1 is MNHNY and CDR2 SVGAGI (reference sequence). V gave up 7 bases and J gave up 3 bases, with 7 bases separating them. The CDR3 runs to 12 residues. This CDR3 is CASKADKNIQYF. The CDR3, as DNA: TGTGCCAGCAAGGCGGACAAAAACATTCAGTACTTC.

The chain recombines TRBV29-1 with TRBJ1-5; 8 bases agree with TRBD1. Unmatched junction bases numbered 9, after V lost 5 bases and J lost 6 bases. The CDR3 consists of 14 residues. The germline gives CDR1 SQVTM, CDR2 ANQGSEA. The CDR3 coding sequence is TGCAGCGTTTCAGATCAGGGGGCGCGTCAGCCCCAGCATTTT. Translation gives CSVSDQGARQPQHF.

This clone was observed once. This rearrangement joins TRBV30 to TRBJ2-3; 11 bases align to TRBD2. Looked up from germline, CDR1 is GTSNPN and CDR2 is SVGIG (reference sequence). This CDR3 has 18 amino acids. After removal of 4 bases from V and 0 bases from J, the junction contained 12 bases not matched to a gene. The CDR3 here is CAWNPTSGSFFSTDTQYF. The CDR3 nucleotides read TGTGCCTGGAACCCTACTAGCGGGAGTTTCTTTAGCACAGATACGCAGTATTTT.

CDR3 loop: CASRSLETNPNYGYTF. CDR3 DNA: TGTGCCAGCAGGTCCTTAGAGACAAACCCTAACTATGGCTACACCTTC. The V gene is TRBV28, the J gene TRBJ1-2, with D unclear. Germline-derived CDR1 and CDR2 are MDHEN and SYDVKM. Trimming took off 6 bases at V and 0 bases at J, with 17 bases between the two ends. This CDR3 has 16 amino acids.

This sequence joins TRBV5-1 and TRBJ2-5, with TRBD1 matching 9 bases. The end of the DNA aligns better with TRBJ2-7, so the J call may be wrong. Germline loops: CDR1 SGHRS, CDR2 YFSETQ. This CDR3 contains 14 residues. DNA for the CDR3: TGCGCCAGCAGCCTCGGGACAGGGATGTACGAGCAGTACTTC. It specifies CASSLGTGMYEQYF.

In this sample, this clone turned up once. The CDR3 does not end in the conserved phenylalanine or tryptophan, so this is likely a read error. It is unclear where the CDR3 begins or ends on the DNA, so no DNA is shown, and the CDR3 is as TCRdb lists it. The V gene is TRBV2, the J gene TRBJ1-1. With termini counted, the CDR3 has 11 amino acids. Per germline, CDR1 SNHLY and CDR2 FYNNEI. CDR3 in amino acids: CASSIRGSGEL.

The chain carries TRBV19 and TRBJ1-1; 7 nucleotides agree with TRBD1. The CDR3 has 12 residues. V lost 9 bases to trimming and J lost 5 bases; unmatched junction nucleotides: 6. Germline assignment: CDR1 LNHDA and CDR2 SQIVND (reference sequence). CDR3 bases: TGTGCCAGCAAGGGGGCGCGGACTGAAGCTTTCTTT. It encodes CASKGARTEAFF.

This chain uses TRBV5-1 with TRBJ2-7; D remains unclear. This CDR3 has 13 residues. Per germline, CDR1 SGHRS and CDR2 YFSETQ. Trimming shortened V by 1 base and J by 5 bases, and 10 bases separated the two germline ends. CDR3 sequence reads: CASSLMRSDEQYF. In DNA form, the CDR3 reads TGCGCCAGCAGCTTGATGAGGTCGGACGAGCAGTACTTC.